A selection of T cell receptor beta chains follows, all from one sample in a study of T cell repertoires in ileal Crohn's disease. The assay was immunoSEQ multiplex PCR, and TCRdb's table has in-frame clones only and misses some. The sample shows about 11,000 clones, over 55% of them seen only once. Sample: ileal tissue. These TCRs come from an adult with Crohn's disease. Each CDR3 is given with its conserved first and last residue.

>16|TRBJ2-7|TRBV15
CATSRADSGRVEEQYF
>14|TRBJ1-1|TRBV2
CASSEAYINTEAFF
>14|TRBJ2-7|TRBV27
CASTLRQGAYEQYF
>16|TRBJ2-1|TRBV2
CASSEGGLAVSNEQFF
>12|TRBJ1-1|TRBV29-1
CSVDPRGTEAFF
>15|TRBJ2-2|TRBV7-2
CASSRGLGGTGELFF
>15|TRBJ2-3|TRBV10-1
CASSESQVRTDTQYF
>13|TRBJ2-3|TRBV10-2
CASSVLGTDTQYF
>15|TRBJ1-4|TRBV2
CASSVSQSRLEKLFF
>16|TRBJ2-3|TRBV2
CASSELAGGRTDTQYF
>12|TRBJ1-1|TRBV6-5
CASSWDTRQAFF
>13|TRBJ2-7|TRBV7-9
CASSPGLVYEQYF
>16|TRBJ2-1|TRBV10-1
CASSDSKRGQVNEQFF
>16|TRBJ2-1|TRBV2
CASSRTSGRVSNEQFF
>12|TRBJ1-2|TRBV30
CAWGIQGYGYTF
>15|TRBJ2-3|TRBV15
CATSRDRTGVDTQYF
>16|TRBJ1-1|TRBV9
CASSVGTGGMNTEAFF
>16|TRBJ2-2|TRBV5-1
CASRGLAGTNTGELFF
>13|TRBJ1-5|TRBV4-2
CASSQEQNQPQHF
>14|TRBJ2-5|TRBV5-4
CASSSQGAGETQYF
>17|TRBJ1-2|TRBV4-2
CASSLRQGVPANYGYTF
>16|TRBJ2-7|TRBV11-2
CASSLVGRSGAYEQYF
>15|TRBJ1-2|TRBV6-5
CASTLGSAANYGYTF
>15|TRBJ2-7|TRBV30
CAWSVWESPPYEQYF
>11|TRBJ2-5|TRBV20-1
CSARQGQTQYF
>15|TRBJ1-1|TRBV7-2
CASRVTGMPNTEAFF
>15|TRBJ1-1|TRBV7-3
CASSLTHVRDAEAFF
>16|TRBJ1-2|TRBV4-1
CASSQDGDRGNYGYTF
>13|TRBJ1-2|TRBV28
CATRDRGRGGYTF
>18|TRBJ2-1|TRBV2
CASTPGRASGSSYNEQFF
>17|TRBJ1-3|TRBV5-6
CASSLAGKVRTGNTIYF
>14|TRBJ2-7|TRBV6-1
CASSERAGAYEQYF
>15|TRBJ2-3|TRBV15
CATSSGTGNTDTQYF
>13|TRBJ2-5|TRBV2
CASSWTGVETQYF
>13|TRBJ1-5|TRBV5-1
CASSHTVNQPQHF
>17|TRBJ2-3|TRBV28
CASSFSPGLSSTDTQYF